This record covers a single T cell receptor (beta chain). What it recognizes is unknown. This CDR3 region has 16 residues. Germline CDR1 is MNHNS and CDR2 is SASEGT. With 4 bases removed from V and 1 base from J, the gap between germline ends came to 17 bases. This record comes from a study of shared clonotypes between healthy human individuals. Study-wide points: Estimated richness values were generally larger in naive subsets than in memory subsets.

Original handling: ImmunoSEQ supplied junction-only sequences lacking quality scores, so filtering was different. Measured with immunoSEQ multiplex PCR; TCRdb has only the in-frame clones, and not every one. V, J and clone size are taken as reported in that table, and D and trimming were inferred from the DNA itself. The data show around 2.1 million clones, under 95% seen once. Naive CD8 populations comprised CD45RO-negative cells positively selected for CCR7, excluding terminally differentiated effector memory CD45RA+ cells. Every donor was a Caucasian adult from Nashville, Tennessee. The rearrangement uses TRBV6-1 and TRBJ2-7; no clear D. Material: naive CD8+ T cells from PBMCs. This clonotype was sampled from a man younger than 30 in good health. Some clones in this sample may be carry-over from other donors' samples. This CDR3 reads CASSAPVGTLSYEQYF. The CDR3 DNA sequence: TGTGCCAGCAGTGCCCCGGTCGGCACCCTTTCCTACGAGCAGTACTTC.